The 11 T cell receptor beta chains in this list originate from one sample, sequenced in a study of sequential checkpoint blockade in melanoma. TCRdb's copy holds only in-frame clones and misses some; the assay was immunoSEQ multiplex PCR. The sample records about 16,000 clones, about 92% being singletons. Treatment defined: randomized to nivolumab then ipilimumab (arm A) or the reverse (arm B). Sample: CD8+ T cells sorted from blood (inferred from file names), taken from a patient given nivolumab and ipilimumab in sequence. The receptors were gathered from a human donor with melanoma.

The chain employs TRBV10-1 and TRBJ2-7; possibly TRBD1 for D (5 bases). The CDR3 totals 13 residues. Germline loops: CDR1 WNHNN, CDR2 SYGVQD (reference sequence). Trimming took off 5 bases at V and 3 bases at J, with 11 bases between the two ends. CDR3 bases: TGCGCCAGCAGTAGACAGCCCTTCTACGAGCAGTACGTC. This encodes CASSRQPFYEQYV.

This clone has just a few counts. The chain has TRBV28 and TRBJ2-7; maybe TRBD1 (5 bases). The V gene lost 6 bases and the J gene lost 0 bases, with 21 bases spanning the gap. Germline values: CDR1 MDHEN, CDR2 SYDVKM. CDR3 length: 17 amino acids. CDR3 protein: CASSPTGRALHSYEQYF. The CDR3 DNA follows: TGTGCCAGCAGCCCAACCGGCAGGGCCCTCCACTCCTACGAGCAGTACTTC.

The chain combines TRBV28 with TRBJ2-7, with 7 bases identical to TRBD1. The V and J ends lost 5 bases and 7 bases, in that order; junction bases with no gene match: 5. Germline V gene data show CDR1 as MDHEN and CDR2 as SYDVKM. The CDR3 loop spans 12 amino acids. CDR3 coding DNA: TGTGCCAGCAGTATGGGACAGCAAGAGCAGTACTTC. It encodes CASSMGQQEQYF.

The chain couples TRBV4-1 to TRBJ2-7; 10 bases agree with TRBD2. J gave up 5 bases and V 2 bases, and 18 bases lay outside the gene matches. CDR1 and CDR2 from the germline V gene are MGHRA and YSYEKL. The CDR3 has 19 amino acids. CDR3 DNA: TGCGCCAGCAGCCAACAACCATCGACACTAGCGGGGACCCTCAACGAGCAGTACTTC. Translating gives CASSQQPSTLAGTLNEQYF.

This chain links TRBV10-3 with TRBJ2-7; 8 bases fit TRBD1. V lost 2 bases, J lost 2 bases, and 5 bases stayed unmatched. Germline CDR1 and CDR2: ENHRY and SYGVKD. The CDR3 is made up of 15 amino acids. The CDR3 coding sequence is TGTGCCATCAGTGAGAAGGGGACAGGTCCCTACGAGCAGTACTTC. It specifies CAISEKGTGPYEQYF.

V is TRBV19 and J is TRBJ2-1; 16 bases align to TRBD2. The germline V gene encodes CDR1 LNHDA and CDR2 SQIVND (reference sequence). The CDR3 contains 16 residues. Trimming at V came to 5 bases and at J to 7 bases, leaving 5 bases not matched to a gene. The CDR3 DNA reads TGTGCCAGTAGTTGGGGGGGACTAGCGGGAGGGAATGAGCAGTTCTTC. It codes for CASSWGGLAGGNEQFF. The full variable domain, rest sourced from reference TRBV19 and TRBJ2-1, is DGGITQSPKYLFRKEGQNVTLSCEQNLNHDAMYWYRQDPGQGLRLIYYSQIVNDFQKGDIAEGYSVSREKKESFPLTVTSAQKNPTAFYLCASSWGGLAGGNEQFFGPGTRLTVL.

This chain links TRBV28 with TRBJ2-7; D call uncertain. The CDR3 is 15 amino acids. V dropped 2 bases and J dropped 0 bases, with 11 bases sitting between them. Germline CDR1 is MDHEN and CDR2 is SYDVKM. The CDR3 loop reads CASSLRAPRSYEQYF. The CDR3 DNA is TGTGCCAGCAGTTTAAGAGCGCCCCGCTCCTACGAGCAGTACTTC. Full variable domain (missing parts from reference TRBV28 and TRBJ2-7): DVKVTQSSRYLVKRTGEKVFLECVQDMDHENMFWYRQDPGLGLRLIYFSYDVKMKEKGDIPEGYSVSREKKERFSLILESASTNQTSMYLCASSLRAPRSYEQYFGPGTRLTVT.

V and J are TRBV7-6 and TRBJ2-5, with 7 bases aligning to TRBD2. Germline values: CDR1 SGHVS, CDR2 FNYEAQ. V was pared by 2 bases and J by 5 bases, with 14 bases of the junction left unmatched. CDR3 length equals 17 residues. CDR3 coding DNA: TGTGCCAGCAGCTTACTGGGTTTGGGAGCGGGATTGGAGACCCAGTACTTC. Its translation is CASSLLGLGAGLETQYF. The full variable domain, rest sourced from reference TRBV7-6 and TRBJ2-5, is GAGVSQSPRYKVTKRGQDVALRCDPISGHVSLYWYRQALGQGPEFLTYFNYEAQQDKSGLPNDRFSAERPEGSISTLTIQRTEQRDSAMYRCASSLLGLGAGLETQYFGPGTRLLVL.

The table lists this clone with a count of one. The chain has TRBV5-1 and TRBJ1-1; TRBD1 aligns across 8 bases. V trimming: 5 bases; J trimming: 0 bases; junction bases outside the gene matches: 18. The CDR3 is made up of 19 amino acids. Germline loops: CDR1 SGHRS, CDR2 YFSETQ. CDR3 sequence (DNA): TGCGCCAGCAGTAAAGCCCCCATATGGACAGGGTTAATGAACACTGAAGCTTTCTTT. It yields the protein CASSKAPIWTGLMNTEAFF.

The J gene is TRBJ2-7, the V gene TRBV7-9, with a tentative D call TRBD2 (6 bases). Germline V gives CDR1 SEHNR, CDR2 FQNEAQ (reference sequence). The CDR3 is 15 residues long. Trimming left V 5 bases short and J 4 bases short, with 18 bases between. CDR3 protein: CASSRRDSKGYEQYF. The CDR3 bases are TGTGCCAGCAGCCGCCGGGACTCCAAGGGTTACGAGCAGTACTTC. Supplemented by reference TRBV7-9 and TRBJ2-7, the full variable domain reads DTGVSQNPRHKITKRGQNVTFRCDPISEHNRLYWYRQTLGQGPEFLTYFQNEAQLEKSRLLSDRFSAERPKGSFSTLEIQRTEQGDSAMYLCASSRRDSKGYEQYFGPGTRLTVT.

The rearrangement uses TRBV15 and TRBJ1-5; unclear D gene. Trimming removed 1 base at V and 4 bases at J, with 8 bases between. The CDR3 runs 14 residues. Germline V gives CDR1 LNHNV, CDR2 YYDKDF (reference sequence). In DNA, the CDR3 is TGTGCCACCAGCAGAGTAGAGGTGAATCAGCCCCAGCATTTT. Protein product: CATSRVEVNQPQHF.